One sample yielded the 9 T cell receptor beta chains listed below, sequenced in a study of blood T cell repertoires in COVID-19. Profiled with immunoSEQ multiplex PCR; TCRdb holds only in-frame clones, not every one. The data hold approximately 280,000 clones, with about 88% observed a single time. The sequenced sample was peripheral blood. The receptor set was obtained from a woman aged 55-69 years with acute or convalescent COVID-19.

V and J are TRBV6-5 and TRBJ2-1; weak D call: TRBD1 (6 bases). Deletions cut 6 bases from V and 10 bases from J, with 13 bases between. Germline assignment: CDR1 MNHEY and CDR2 SVGAGI. The CDR3 runs to 12 residues. CDR3 loop: CASRLRGREQFF. In DNA form, the CDR3 reads TGTGCCAGCAGGCTCAGGGGTAGGGAGCAGTTCTTC.

The J gene is TRBJ2-7, the V gene TRBV5-1; 9 bases line up with TRBD1. This CDR3 is built from 15 residues. Trimming removed 3 bases from V and 5 bases from J; junction bases left unmatched: 9. Germline assignment: CDR1 SGHRS and CDR2 YFSETQ. The CDR3 DNA sequence: TGCGCCAGCAGCTATGGATGGGACAGGGCCCACGAGCAGTACTTC. It codes for CASSYGWDRAHEQYF. Filled out from reference TRBV5-1 and TRBJ2-7, the complete variable domain reads KAGVTQTPRYLIKTRGQQVTLSCSPISGHRSVSWYQQTPGQGLQFLFEYFSETQRNKGNFPGRFSGRQFSNSRSEMNVSTLELGDSALYLCASSYGWDRAHEQYFGPGTRLTVT.

This sequence joins TRBV7-8 and TRBJ1-4; 10 bases agree with TRBD1. J was trimmed by 7 bases and V by 6 bases; bases with no gene match: 5. Germline V gene data show CDR1 as SGHVS and CDR2 as FQNEAQ. The CDR3 is made up of 14 amino acids. CDR3: CASRLGTGAEKLFF. CDR3 nucleotides: TGTGCCAGCAGACTCGGGACAGGGGCTGAAAAACTGTTTTTT.

The chain has TRBV9 and TRBJ1-1, with 10 bases aligning to TRBD1. This CDR3 region has 14 residues. In germline, CDR1 is SGDLS, CDR2 YYNGEE. The V and J ends lost 3 bases and 4 bases, in that order; junction bases with no gene match: 3. CDR3 nucleotide sequence: TGTGCCAGCAGCGGACAGGGGGCTAGCACTGAAGCTTTCTTT. Translated: CASSGQGASTEAFF. The variable domain in full, with the rest retrieved from reference TRBV9 and TRBJ1-1, is DSGVTQTPKHLITATGQRVTLRCSPRSGDLSVYWYQQSLDQGLQFLIQYYNGEERAKGNILERFSAQQFPDLHSELNLSSLELGDSALYFCASSGQGASTEAFFGQGTRLTVV.

This clone has a handful of counts. The J gene is TRBJ2-7, the V gene TRBV19, with 8 positions matching TRBD1. The CDR3 is 15 residues long. From germline, CDR1 is LNHDA and CDR2 SQIVND (reference sequence). After removal of 5 bases from V and 4 bases from J, the junction contained 10 bases not matched to a gene. CDR3 region: CASSVQGAHQYEQYF. The CDR3 DNA sequence: TGTGCCAGTAGTGTCCAGGGGGCGCATCAATACGAGCAGTACTTC. The full variable domain, with the rest looked up from reference TRBV19 and TRBJ2-7, is DGGITQSPKYLFRKEGQNVTLSCEQNLNHDAMYWYRQDPGQGLRLIYYSQIVNDFQKGDIAEGYSVSREKKESFPLTVTSAQKNPTAFYLCASSVQGAHQYEQYFGPGTRLTVT.

This clone came up once. This rearrangement joins TRBV2 to TRBJ2-1, with 8 bases identical to TRBD2. CDR3 length: 16 residues. Germline CDR1 and CDR2: SNHLY and FYNNEI. Trimming at V came to 6 bases and at J to 3 bases, leaving 10 bases not matched to a gene. CDR3 nucleotide sequence: TGTGCCAGCAGGCGAACTCTAGCGGGCCGCTACAATGAGCAGTTCTTC. It specifies CASRRTLAGRYNEQFF.

The V call is TRBV9, the J call TRBJ1-1, with 7 nucleotides matching TRBD1. CDR1 SGDLS and CDR2 YYNGEE come from the germline V gene. V was pared by 2 bases and J by 0 bases, with 4 bases of the junction left unmatched. The CDR3 runs to 15 residues. The CDR3 region is CASSVGDSLNTEAFF. CDR3 DNA sequence: TGTGCCAGCAGCGTCGGGGACAGCCTGAACACTGAAGCTTTCTTT.

This clone has a single count. This chain connects TRBV7-2 to TRBJ2-3; D not certain. The V end lost 7 bases, the J end lost 6 bases, and 20 bases lay between the germline ends. Germline loops: CDR1 SGHTA, CDR2 FQGNSA. The CDR3 sequence is 15 residues long. The CDR3, as DNA: TGTGCCAGCAACCCCACTACGGGTTCGCTTGATACGCAGTATTTT. As protein: CASNPTTGSLDTQYF.

This clone was seen just once. The chain uses TRBV28 and TRBJ2-6; TRBD2 aligns across 8 bases. The junction had 5 bases not matched to a gene; V was cut back by 2 bases and J by 2 bases. The CDR3 covers 17 residues. Germline CDR1 and CDR2: MDHEN and SYDVKM. CDR3 DNA: TGTGCCAGCAGTTTAGATCGGGGGGGCACTGGGGCCAACGTCCTGACTTTC. Its translation is CASSLDRGGTGANVLTF. Full variable domain (missing parts from reference TRBV28 and TRBJ2-6): DVKVTQSSRYLVKRTGEKVFLECVQDMDHENMFWYRQDPGLGLRLIYFSYDVKMKEKGDIPEGYSVSREKKERFSLILESASTNQTSMYLCASSLDRGGTGANVLTFGAGSRLTVL.